Listed below are T cell receptor beta chains from one sample, sequenced in a study of T cells expressing NK-cell markers. TCRdb reprocessed the 5' RACE reads, keeping one entry per CDR3 protein, no DNA. The sample table includes approximately 150,000 distinct CDR3 sequences. Sample: blood T cells: a sorted CD56 or NKG2C T cell subset, CD4+ or CD8+ T cells, or bulk PBMC T cells (not recorded which). The receptor source for this set is a man aged 18 to 29 in good health. Each CDR3 is given with its conserved first and last residue.

cdr3_aa: CSAGGGRETGELFF; j_call: TRBJ2-2; v_call: TRBV20-1
cdr3_aa: CASSLNQLEAREQFF; j_call: TRBJ2-1; v_call: TRBV5-1
cdr3_aa: CAAGSGGYGEKLFF; j_call: TRBJ1-4; v_call: TRBV24-1
cdr3_aa: CSVGDRVLDEQFF; j_call: TRBJ2-1; v_call: TRBV29-1
cdr3_aa: CASSSGQRADTQYF; j_call: TRBJ2-3; v_call: TRBV7-9
cdr3_aa: CASSLGPRLQQETQYF; j_call: TRBJ2-5; v_call: TRBV13
cdr3_aa: CASSSATLGRDRGRGDYGYTF; j_call: TRBJ1-2; v_call: TRBV5-6
cdr3_aa: CATSRVAGGRYNEQFF; j_call: TRBJ2-1; v_call: TRBV15
cdr3_aa: CASSLGQLASYNEQFF; j_call: TRBJ2-1; v_call: TRBV7-6
cdr3_aa: CATSIIQGPETQYF; j_call: TRBJ2-5; v_call: TRBV15
cdr3_aa: CASSPQGSQPQHF; j_call: TRBJ1-5; v_call: TRBV10-2
cdr3_aa: CASSQGGQGNNEQFF; j_call: TRBJ2-1; v_call: TRBV23-1
cdr3_aa: CATSPGLAAYNEQFF; j_call: TRBJ2-1; v_call: TRBV24-1
cdr3_aa: CASSWFAGNMNTEAFF; j_call: TRBJ1-1; v_call: TRBV12-3/TRBV12-4
cdr3_aa: CAWSAGTGYSEQFF; j_call: TRBJ2-1; v_call: TRBV30
cdr3_aa: CASGDRVAPDTQYF; j_call: TRBJ2-3; v_call: TRBV27
cdr3_aa: CASSQAPSTLDNEQFF; j_call: TRBJ2-1; v_call: TRBV4-1
cdr3_aa: CASSLVGQEPTGELFF; j_call: TRBJ2-2; v_call: TRBV5-6
cdr3_aa: CASSYVQGGSMFF; j_call: TRBJ2-1; v_call: TRBV6-2/TRBV6-3
cdr3_aa: CASSYSMAPYEQYF; j_call: TRBJ2-7; v_call: TRBV6-2/TRBV6-3
cdr3_aa: CASSQDGGSDSPLHF; j_call: TRBJ1-6; v_call: TRBV3-1
cdr3_aa: CSVEVTGRDGGYTF; j_call: TRBJ1-2; v_call: TRBV29-1
cdr3_aa: CASSSRVAGFGNEQFF; j_call: TRBJ2-1; v_call: TRBV7-3
cdr3_aa: CASSPSPQPQHF; j_call: TRBJ1-5; v_call: TRBV6-6
cdr3_aa: CASSPVGGDTGELFF; j_call: TRBJ2-2; v_call: TRBV5-6
cdr3_aa: CATDRGRNTGELFF; j_call: TRBJ2-2; v_call: TRBV15
cdr3_aa: CSVGRGWEGPYQETQYF; j_call: TRBJ2-5; v_call: TRBV29-1
cdr3_aa: CSSPRASGGYNEQFF; j_call: TRBJ2-1; v_call: TRBV29-1
cdr3_aa: CASSFGLGTYEQYF; j_call: TRBJ2-7; v_call: TRBV7-2
cdr3_aa: CASSTFSVSGAKNIQYF; j_call: TRBJ2-4; v_call: TRBV27
cdr3_aa: CASSRTGSGSYEQYF; j_call: TRBJ2-7; v_call: TRBV7-9
cdr3_aa: CSGTGGRETQYF; j_call: TRBJ2-5; v_call: TRBV29-1
cdr3_aa: CSAWDSTDTQYF; j_call: TRBJ2-3; v_call: TRBV20-1
cdr3_aa: CASSLTGGHYGYTF; j_call: TRBJ1-2; v_call: TRBV5-5
cdr3_aa: CASRPLSGPGYNEQFF; j_call: TRBJ2-1; v_call: TRBV7-9
cdr3_aa: CASSLSKQGWGQPQHF; j_call: TRBJ1-5; v_call: TRBV12-3/TRBV12-4
cdr3_aa: CAIRGQGAANEKLFF; j_call: TRBJ1-4; v_call: TRBV10-3
cdr3_aa: CASSPTGLAGNEQFF; j_call: TRBJ2-1; v_call: TRBV18
cdr3_aa: CASSEYPGKAGNTIYF; j_call: TRBJ1-3; v_call: TRBV5-1
cdr3_aa: CASTTLGLSNYGYTF; j_call: TRBJ1-2; v_call: TRBV7-9